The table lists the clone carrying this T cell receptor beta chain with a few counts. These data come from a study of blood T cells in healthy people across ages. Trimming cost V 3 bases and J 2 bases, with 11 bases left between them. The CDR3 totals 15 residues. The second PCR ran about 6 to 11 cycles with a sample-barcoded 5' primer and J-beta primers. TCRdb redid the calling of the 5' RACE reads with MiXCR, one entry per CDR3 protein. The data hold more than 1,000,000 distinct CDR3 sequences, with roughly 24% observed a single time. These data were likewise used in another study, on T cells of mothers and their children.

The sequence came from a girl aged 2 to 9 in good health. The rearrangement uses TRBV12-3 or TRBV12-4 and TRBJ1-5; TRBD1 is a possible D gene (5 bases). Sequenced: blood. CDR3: CASSFGEGGNQPQHF. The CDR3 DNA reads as TGTGCCAGCAGTTTCGGGGAAGGGGGCAATCAGCCCCAGCATTTT.